These 28 T cell receptor beta chains were sequenced from one sample in a study of T and B cells in COVID-19 patients (dated by TCRdb to the early 2020s). Genomic DNA extracted from blood, in amounts of about 240-550 ng, served as the starting material for amplifying TRB repertoires. The sequencing machine was an Illumina MiSeq. TRB rearrangements were amplified by multiplex PCR with BIOMED2 TRB-A/B primer pools. In TCRdb, the public reads were trimmed at Q25 with fastp and aligned with MiXCR, with productive beta chains retained. One record per CDR3 amino acid sequence lists the most common genes and DNA. Within this sample are more than 7,500 distinct CDR3 sequences, with roughly 30% of them counted one time only. Of the sample, roughly 17% is held by the ten largest clones. Sequencing was performed on blood. The receptors were gathered from a human donor with active COVID-19.

The genes are TRBV6-1 and TRBJ2-3; possible D gene TRBD2, 6 bases. V lost 7 bases, J lost 8 bases, and 19 bases lay in between. Germline-derived CDR1 and CDR2 are MNHNS and SASEGT. The length of the CDR3 is 14 residues. CDR3 protein: CASKGGAAKVTQYF. The CDR3 DNA reads as TGTGCCAGCAAGGGCGGGGCGGCGAAGGTTACGCAGTATTTT.

This chain links TRBV5-1 with TRBJ2-2, with 7 bases aligning to TRBD1. CDR3 length equals 15 residues. J lost 6 bases, V lost 4 bases, and 9 bases had no gene match. Germline V gene lookup returns CDR1 SGHRS and CDR2 YFSETQ. The CDR3 DNA sequence: TGCGCCAGCAGCACGACAGGGTTTAACGCCGGGGAGCTGTTTTTT. Protein product: CASSTTGFNAGELFF.

This clonotype showed up just a few times. The J gene is TRBJ1-2, the V gene TRBV5-6; no definite D call. This CDR3 has 14 amino acids. The germline V gene encodes CDR1 SGHDT and CDR2 YYEEEE. The ends were cut back, 0 bases at V and 4 bases at J, with 10 bases in the middle. CDR3 DNA sequence: TGTGCCAGCAGCTTGGGTCAAAACGGCTATGGCTACACCTTC. Its translation: CASSLGQNGYGYTF.

Details on this clonotype: Compared with germline, one end of the junction differs, possibly owing to a read error. This chain links TRBV5-6 with TRBJ2-3; 8 nucleotides match TRBD1. Germline V gives CDR1 SGHDT, CDR2 YYEEEE. The CDR3 consists of 16 residues. CDR3: CASSLAATGERDTQYF. The CDR3 region has the DNA TGCGCCAGCAGCTTGGCCGCGACAGGGGAGAGAGATACGCAGTATTTT.

This clonotype was counted only a few times. The CDR3 region is CALGKGGGDYEQYF. The CDR3 DNA is TGTGCCCTCGGTAAGGGCGGGGGGGACTACGAGCAGTACTTC. The chain carries TRBV5-4 and TRBJ2-7; TRBD2 matches at 9 bases. With V trimmed by 10 bases and J by 3 bases, 11 bases remained unmatched. CDR1 and CDR2 from the germline V gene are SGHNT and YYREEE (reference sequence). The length of the CDR3 is 14 residues.

This clonotype was observed a few times. J is TRBJ2-6 and V is TRBV18; D is unresolved. CDR1 and CDR2 (germline): KGHSH, LQKENI. V gave up 4 bases and J gave up 0 bases, with 19 bases separating them. This CDR3 spans 19 amino acids. CDR3 sequence: CASSLSSRIKSSGANVLTF. CDR3 in DNA: TGTGCCAGCTCACTGTCCTCTAGGATTAAGAGCTCTGGGGCCAACGTCCTGACTTTC.

This clonotype was seen a handful of times. The genes are TRBV12-3 or TRBV12-4 and TRBJ2-2; 8 bases are a match to TRBD1. This CDR3 has 15 residues. Losses at the gene ends were 6 bases for V and 9 bases for J; bases not matched to a gene: 12. The CDR3 coding sequence is TGTGCCAGCAGACCCGGACAGGGCAGGTCTCGGGAGCTGTTTTTT. This encodes CASRPGQGRSRELFF.

V gene TRBV13 combines with J gene TRBJ2-7; 11 bases line up with TRBD2. Germline V gene data show CDR1 as PRHDT and CDR2 as FYEKMQ (reference sequence). V trimming: 5 bases; J trimming: 3 bases; junction bases outside the gene matches: 6. The CDR3 is 15 amino acids. CDR3 bases: TGTGCCAGCAGCCACTCTAGCGGGGGGCTCTACGAGCAGTACTTC. It codes for CASSHSSGGLYEQYF.

A remark on this clonotype: Since no conserved phenylalanine or tryptophan closes the CDR3, a read error is the likely cause. The chain joins TRBV5-4 to TRBJ1-2; 9 bases line up with TRBD1. The J segment lost 4 bases and the V segment lost 4 bases, leaving 8 bases of the junction unmatched. Germline V gene sequence: CDR1 SGHNT, CDR2 YYREEE (reference sequence). CDR3 size: 15 residues. Here the CDR3 reads CASSQGTGRGYGYTL. CDR3 nucleotides: TGTGCCAGCAGCCAAGGGACAGGGCGGGGCTATGGCTACACCTTA.

Within the sample, this clonotype is medium-sized. V is TRBV19 and J is TRBJ2-1; D may correspond to TRBD1 or TRBD2 (6 bases each). The CDR3 length is 16 residues. V dropped 7 bases and J dropped 8 bases, with 24 bases sitting between them. Germline assignment: CDR1 LNHDA and CDR2 SQIVND (reference sequence). This CDR3 reads CASTSTPLGGGDEQFF. The CDR3, as DNA: TGTGCCAGTACCTCCACACCCTTGGGGGGCGGAGATGAGCAGTTCTTC. Combining the CDR3 with reference TRBV19 and TRBJ2-1 gives the whole variable domain DGGITQSPKYLFRKEGQNVTLSCEQNLNHDAMYWYRQDPGQGLRLIYYSQIVNDFQKGDIAEGYSVSREKKESFPLTVTSAQKNPTAFYLCASTSTPLGGGDEQFFGPGTRLTVL.

By its share, this clonotype is medium-sized. The V and J genes are TRBV6-5 and TRBJ2-3, with D tentatively TRBD2 (5 bases). V dropped 8 bases and J dropped 6 bases, with 15 bases sitting between them. Germline loops: CDR1 MNHEY, CDR2 SVGAGI. This CDR3 is 13 amino acids long. The CDR3 region has the DNA TGTGCCAGCGTAGCTAGCCGGTCTGATACGCAGTATTTT. Encoded protein: CASVASRSDTQYF.

This clonotype was observed a handful of times. This chain joins TRBV20-1 and TRBJ1-1; D not certain. CDR1 is DFQATT and CDR2 is SNEGSKA in the germline V gene (reference sequence). The CDR3 is 13 residues long. Trimming took 7 bases from V and 2 from J, leaving 14 bases between them. The DNA of the CDR3 is TGCAGTGTCCCGACACCGCAAAACACTGAAGCTTTCTTT. The encoded protein is CSVPTPQNTEAFF.

This clonotype was detected only a few times. V and J are TRBV7-9 and TRBJ2-5, with no clear D. This CDR3 comprises 17 residues. Germline assignment: CDR1 SEHNR and CDR2 FQNEAQ (reference sequence). Trimming took 5 bases from V and 2 from J, leaving 21 bases between them. The CDR3 coding sequence is TGTGCCAGCAGCCCCAAGGCAGCAGGTAACCTACAAGAGACCCAGTACTTC. It encodes CASSPKAAGNLQETQYF.

As for this clonotype: At one end the junction does not follow the germline gene, possibly because of a read error. The genes are TRBV5-1 and TRBJ2-5, with TRBD1 identical over 10 bases. Germline loops: CDR1 SGHRS, CDR2 YFSETQ. The CDR3 length is 15 residues. The CDR3 DNA reads as TGTGCCAGCAGCTTTTTCCAGGGACAGGGGGAGACCCAGTACTTC. Translated: CASSFFQGQGETQYF.

This clonotype is medium-sized. V and J are TRBV6-5 and TRBJ1-6; D not certain. There are 14 residues in the CDR3. Looked up from germline, CDR1 is MNHEY and CDR2 is SVGAGI. Deletions cut 0 bases from V and 9 bases from J, with 9 bases between. In DNA, the CDR3 is TGTGCCAGCAGTTACTCGAATGACCGTTCACCCCTCCACTTT. It specifies CASSYSNDRSPLHF.

By frequency in the sample, this clonotype is medium-sized. This chain uses TRBV13 with TRBJ1-3; D gene unclear. There are 11 residues in the CDR3. The germline V gene encodes CDR1 PRHDT and CDR2 FYEKMQ (reference sequence). V lost 8 bases and J lost 4, with 6 bases in between. The DNA of the CDR3 is TGTGCCAGCGGTTTCGGAAACACCATATATTTT. This translates into CASGFGNTIYF.

V and J are TRBV5-5 and TRBJ1-6, with D uncertain. Germline CDR1 reads SGHKS; CDR2 reads YYEKEE (reference sequence). The V end was cut by 1 base, the J end by 1 base, with 12 bases between. The CDR3 has 17 amino acids. Here the CDR3 reads CASSLISPASYNSPLHF. CDR3 bases: TGTGCCAGCAGCTTGATTTCCCCGGCGTCCTATAATTCACCCCTCCACTTT.

The genes are TRBV27 and TRBJ1-1; 8 bases line up with TRBD1. Germline V gives CDR1 MNHEY, CDR2 SMNVEV (reference sequence). The CDR3 spans 15 residues. Losses at the gene ends were 4 bases for V and 4 bases for J; bases not matched to a gene: 8. CDR3 nucleotide sequence: TGTGCCAGCAGTTCCACCCAGGGGGCTTTCACTGAAGCTTTCTTT. The encoded protein is CASSSTQGAFTEAFF.

By proportion, this clonotype is medium-sized. V is TRBV19 and J is TRBJ2-2, with D uncertain. This CDR3 comprises 14 residues. Trimming took 9 bases from V and 0 from J, leaving 11 bases between them. Germline CDR1 and CDR2: LNHDA and SQIVND (reference sequence). The CDR3 nucleotides are TGTGCCAGCAAGGACGGCGCGAACACCGGGGAGCTGTTTTTT. Its translation: CASKDGANTGELFF. The entire variable domain, with the rest obtained from reference TRBV19 and TRBJ2-2, is as follows: DGGITQSPKYLFRKEGQNVTLSCEQNLNHDAMYWYRQDPGQGLRLIYYSQIVNDFQKGDIAEGYSVSREKKESFPLTVTSAQKNPTAFYLCASKDGANTGELFFGEGSRLTVL.

This chain links TRBV5-4 with TRBJ2-1; D could derive from TRBD1 or TRBD2 (5 bases each). CDR3 length: 11 amino acids. Trimming cost V 2 bases and J 14 bases, with 11 bases left between them. The germline gives CDR1 SGHNT, CDR2 YYREEE (reference sequence). The CDR3 bases are TGTGCCAGCAGCTTTGAGGGACCGGAGTTCTTC. Translated: CASSFEGPEFF.

This clonotype is termed medium-sized. The rearrangement links TRBV29-1 to TRBJ1-1; no clear D. V was cut by 0 bases and J by 4 bases, with 9 bases left in between. Germline V gene lookup returns CDR1 SQVTM and CDR2 ANQGSEA. This CDR3 has 13 residues. In DNA form, the CDR3 reads TGCAGCGTTGAAGATGCGGGATTCACTGAAGCTTTCTTT. Encoded protein: CSVEDAGFTEAFF.

V is TRBV7-9 and J is TRBJ1-4, with a possible D match to TRBD1 (5 bases). Germline V gives CDR1 SEHNR, CDR2 FQNEAQ (reference sequence). Trimming removed 5 bases from V and 0 bases from J, with 10 bases in between. The CDR3 spans 15 residues. CDR3 region: CASSELTATNEKLFF. For the CDR3, the DNA is TGTGCCAGCAGCGAGTTGACAGCAACTAATGAAAAACTGTTTTTT.

The rearrangement uses TRBV18 and TRBJ1-1; D gene uncertain. The CDR3 consists of 16 residues. The germline gives CDR1 KGHSH, CDR2 LQKENI. The germline V and J ends were trimmed by 4 bases and 1 base, with 16 bases remaining between them. CDR3 DNA sequence: TGTGCCAGCTCACGTACGTGGGGAACGGGGAACACTGAAGCTTTCTTT. Translating gives CASSRTWGTGNTEAFF.

The chain has TRBV15 and TRBJ1-5, with D possibly matching TRBD1 (5 bases). CDR1 LNHNV and CDR2 YYDKDF come from the germline V gene (reference sequence). This CDR3 is built from 13 residues. Trimming left V 3 bases short and J 6 bases short, with 9 bases between. The CDR3 nucleotides are TGTGCCACCAGCAGTTCTCAGGGTCAGCCCCAGCATTTT. Translated, it gives CATSSSQGQPQHF.

This clonotype was recorded only once. The chain couples TRBV5-4 to TRBJ2-6; possibly TRBD2 for D (7 bases). This CDR3 has 20 amino acids. Germline V gives CDR1 SGHNT, CDR2 YYREEE (reference sequence). V gave up 5 bases and J gave up 0 bases, with 24 bases separating them. CDR3 amino acids: CASRVGGAGAFSSGANVLTF. The CDR3 nucleotides are TGTGCCAGCAGAGTTGGGGGGGCCGGGGCTTTCAGCTCTGGGGCCAACGTCCTGACTTTC.

Sample share makes this clonotype medium-sized. This chain uses TRBV19 with TRBJ1-5; 10 positions agree with TRBD1. The trim removed 9 bases at V and 6 bases at J, leaving 11 bases unmatched. This CDR3 is 15 amino acids long. Germline V lookup: CDR1 LNHDA, CDR2 SQIVND (reference sequence). The CDR3 loop is CASSVGQGVGQPQHF. In nucleotides, the CDR3 is TGTGCCAGCTCCGTAGGACAGGGGGTTGGTCAGCCCCAGCATTTT.

The V and J genes are TRBV18 and TRBJ2-1, with TRBD1 identical over 9 bases. V gave up 6 bases and J gave up 0 bases; unmatched junction bases: 15. This CDR3 spans 19 amino acids. CDR1 and CDR2 from the germline V gene are KGHSH and LQKENI. This chain's CDR3 is CASSPTGTGTFYSYNEQFF. CDR3 nucleotide sequence: TGTGCCAGCTCCCCTACCGGGACAGGGACCTTCTACTCCTACAATGAGCAGTTCTTC.

This clonotype was detected only a few times. V usage is TRBV7-9 and J usage is TRBJ2-1, with D possibly matching TRBD2 (6 bases). This CDR3 comprises 15 residues. Per the germline V gene, CDR1 is SEHNR and CDR2 is FQNEAQ (reference sequence). The V end was cut by 4 bases, the J end by 6 bases, with 16 bases between. The CDR3 sequence: CASSSTPLRGNEQFF. CDR3 DNA: TGTGCCAGCAGCTCCACACCTTTGCGGGGCAATGAGCAGTTCTTC.